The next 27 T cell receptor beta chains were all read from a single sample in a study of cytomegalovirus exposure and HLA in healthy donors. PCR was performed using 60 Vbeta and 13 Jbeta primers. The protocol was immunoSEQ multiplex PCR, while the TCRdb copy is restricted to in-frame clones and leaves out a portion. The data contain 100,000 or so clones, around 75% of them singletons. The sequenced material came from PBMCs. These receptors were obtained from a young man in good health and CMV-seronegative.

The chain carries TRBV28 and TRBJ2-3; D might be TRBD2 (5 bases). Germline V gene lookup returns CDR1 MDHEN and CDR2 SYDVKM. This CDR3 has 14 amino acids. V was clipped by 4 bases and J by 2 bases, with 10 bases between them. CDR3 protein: CASSSLGLTDTQYF. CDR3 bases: TGTGCCAGCAGTTCCCTCGGACTCACAGATACGCAGTATTTT.

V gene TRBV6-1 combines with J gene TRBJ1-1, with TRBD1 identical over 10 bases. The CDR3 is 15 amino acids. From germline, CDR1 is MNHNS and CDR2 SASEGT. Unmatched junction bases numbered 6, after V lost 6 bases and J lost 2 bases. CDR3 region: CASRDRGRGNTEAFF. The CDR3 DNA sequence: TGTGCCAGCAGAGACAGGGGGCGCGGAAACACTGAAGCTTTCTTT.

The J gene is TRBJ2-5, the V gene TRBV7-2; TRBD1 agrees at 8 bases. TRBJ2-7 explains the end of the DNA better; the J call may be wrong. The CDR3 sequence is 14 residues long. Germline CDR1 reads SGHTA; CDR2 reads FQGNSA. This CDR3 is CASTLSGQGYEQYF. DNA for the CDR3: TGTGCCAGCACTCTTAGCGGACAGGGCTACGAGCAGTACTTC.

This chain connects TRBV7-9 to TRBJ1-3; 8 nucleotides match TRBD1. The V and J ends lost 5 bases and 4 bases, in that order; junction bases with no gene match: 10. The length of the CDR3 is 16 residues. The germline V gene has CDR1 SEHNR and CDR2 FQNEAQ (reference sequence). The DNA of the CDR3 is TGTGCCAGCAGCGATTCCCAGGGGGCGAGAGGAAACACCATATATTTT. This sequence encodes CASSDSQGARGNTIYF.

The CDR3 reads CASSPVMATVNSPLHF. CDR3 nucleotides: TGCGCCAGCAGCCCCGTAATGGCCACCGTTAATTCACCCCTCCACTTT. The chain joins TRBV4-1 to TRBJ1-6; D call uncertain. The V gene lost 4 bases and the J gene lost 6 bases, with 16 bases spanning the gap. The CDR3 runs 16 residues. The germline V gene has CDR1 MGHRA and CDR2 YSYEKL.

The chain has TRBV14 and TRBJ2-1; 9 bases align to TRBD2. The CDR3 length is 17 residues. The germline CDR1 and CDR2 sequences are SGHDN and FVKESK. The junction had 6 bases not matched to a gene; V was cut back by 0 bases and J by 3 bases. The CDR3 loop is CASSQEFSGGIYNEQFF. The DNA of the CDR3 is TGTGCCAGCAGCCAAGAATTTAGCGGGGGCATCTACAATGAGCAGTTCTTC.

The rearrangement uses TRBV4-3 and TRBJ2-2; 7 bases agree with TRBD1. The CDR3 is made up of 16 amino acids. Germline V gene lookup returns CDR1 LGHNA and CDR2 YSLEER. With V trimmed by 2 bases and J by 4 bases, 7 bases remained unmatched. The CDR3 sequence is CASSQPQQGITGELFF. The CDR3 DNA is TGCGCCAGCAGCCAACCCCAACAGGGGATCACCGGGGAGCTGTTTTTT.

The CDR3 is CASIRTGVISYEQYF. CDR3 sequence (DNA): TGTGCCAGCATCCGGACAGGGGTCATCTCCTACGAGCAGTACTTC. This chain joins TRBV5-6 and TRBJ2-7, with 9 bases aligning to TRBD1. The junction had 7 bases not matched to a gene; V was cut back by 6 bases and J by 0 bases. The CDR3 has 15 amino acids. Germline V gives CDR1 SGHDT, CDR2 YYEEEE.

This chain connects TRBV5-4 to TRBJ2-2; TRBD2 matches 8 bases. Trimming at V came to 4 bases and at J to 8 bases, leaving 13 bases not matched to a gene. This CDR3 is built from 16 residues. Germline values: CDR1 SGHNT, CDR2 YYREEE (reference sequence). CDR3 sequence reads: CASSRVASGRTGELFF. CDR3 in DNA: TGTGCCAGCAGCCGGGTGGCGAGCGGGAGAACAGGGGAGCTGTTTTTT. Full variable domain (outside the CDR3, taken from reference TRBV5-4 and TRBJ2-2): ETGVTQSPTHLIKTRGQQVTLRCSSQSGHNTVSWYQQALGQGPQFIFQYYREEENGRGNFPPRFSGLQFPNYSSELNVNALELDDSALYLCASSRVASGRTGELFFGEGSRLTVL.

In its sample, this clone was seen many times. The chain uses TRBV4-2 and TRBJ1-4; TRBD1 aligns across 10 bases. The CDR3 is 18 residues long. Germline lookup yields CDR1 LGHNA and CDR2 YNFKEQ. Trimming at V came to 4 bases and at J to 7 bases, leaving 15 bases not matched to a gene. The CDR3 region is CASSLLNTGTGAGEKLFF. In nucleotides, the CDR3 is TGTGCCAGCAGCCTCTTAAACACCGGGACAGGGGCGGGTGAAAAACTGTTTTTT.

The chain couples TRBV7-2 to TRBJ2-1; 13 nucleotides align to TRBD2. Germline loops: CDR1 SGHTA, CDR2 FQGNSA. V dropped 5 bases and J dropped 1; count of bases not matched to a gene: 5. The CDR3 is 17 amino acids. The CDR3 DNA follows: TGTGCCAGCAGCCGCCGGACTAGCGGGAGATCCTACAATGAGCAGTTCTTC. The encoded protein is CASSRRTSGRSYNEQFF. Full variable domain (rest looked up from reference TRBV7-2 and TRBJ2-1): GAGVSQSPSNKVTEKGKDVELRCDPISGHTALYWYRQSLGQGLEFLIYFQGNSAPDKSGLPSDRFSAERTGGSVSTLTIQRTQQEDSAVYLCASSRRTSGRSYNEQFFGPGTRLTVL.

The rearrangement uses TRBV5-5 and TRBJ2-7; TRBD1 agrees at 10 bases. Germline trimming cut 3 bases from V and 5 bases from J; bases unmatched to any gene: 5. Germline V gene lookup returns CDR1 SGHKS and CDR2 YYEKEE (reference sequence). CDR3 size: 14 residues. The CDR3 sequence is CASSWDRGSDEQYF. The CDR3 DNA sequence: TGTGCCAGCAGCTGGGACAGGGGATCGGACGAGCAGTACTTC.

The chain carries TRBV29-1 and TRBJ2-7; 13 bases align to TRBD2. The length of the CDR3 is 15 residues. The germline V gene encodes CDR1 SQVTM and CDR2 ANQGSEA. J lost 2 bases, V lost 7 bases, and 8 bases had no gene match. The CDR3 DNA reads TGCAGCGCCGGGGTGGGACTAGCGGGACCCTACGAGCAGTACTTC. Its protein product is CSAGVGLAGPYEQYF.

CDR3 nucleotides: TGTGCCACCGAGGACAGGGGCCAGTTGGGCCGGACCGGGGAGCTGTTTTTT. As protein: CATEDRGQLGRTGELFF. This rearrangement joins TRBV28 to TRBJ2-2; 9 bases map to TRBD1. In germline, CDR1 is MDHEN, CDR2 SYDVKM. CDR3 length equals 17 residues. V shed 10 bases and J 5 bases; nucleotides not matched to a gene: 17.

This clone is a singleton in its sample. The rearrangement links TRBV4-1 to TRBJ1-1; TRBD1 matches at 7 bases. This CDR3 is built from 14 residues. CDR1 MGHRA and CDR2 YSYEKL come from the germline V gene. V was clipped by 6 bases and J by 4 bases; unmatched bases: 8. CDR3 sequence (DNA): TGCGCCAGCAGTCGACAGGGAGAAGGCACTGAAGCTTTCTTT. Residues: CASSRQGEGTEAFF.

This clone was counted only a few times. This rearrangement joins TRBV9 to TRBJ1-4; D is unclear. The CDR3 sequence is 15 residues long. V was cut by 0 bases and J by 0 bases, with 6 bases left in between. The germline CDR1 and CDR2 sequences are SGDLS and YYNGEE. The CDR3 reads CASSVGASTNEKLFF. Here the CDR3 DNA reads TGTGCCAGCAGCGTAGGGGCCTCAACTAATGAAAAACTGTTTTTT.

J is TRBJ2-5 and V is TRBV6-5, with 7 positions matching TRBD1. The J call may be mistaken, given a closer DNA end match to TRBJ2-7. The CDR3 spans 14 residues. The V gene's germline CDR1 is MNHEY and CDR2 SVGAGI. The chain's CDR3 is CASSTRDSFYEQYF. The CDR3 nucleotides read TGTGCCAGCAGTACCCGGGACAGTTTCTACGAGCAGTACTTC.

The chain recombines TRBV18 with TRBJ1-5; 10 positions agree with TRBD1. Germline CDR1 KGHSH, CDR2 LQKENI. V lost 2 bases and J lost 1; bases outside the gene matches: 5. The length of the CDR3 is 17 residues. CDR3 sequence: CASSPATGGTSNQPQHF. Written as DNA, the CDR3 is TGTGCCAGCTCACCAGCGACAGGGGGCACGAGCAATCAGCCCCAGCATTTT.

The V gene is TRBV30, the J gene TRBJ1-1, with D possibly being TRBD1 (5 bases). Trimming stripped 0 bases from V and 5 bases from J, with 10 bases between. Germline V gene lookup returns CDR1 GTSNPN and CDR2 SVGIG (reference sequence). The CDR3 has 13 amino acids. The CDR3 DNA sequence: TGTGCCTGGAGTGTAGCGGGGGGTACTGAAGCTTTCTTT. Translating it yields CAWSVAGGTEAFF.

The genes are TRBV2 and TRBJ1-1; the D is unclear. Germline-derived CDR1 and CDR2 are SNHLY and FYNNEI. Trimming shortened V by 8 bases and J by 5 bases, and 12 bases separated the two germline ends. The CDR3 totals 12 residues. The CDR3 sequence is CASQPGLTEAFF. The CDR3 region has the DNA TGTGCCAGCCAACCGGGGTTGACTGAAGCTTTCTTT.

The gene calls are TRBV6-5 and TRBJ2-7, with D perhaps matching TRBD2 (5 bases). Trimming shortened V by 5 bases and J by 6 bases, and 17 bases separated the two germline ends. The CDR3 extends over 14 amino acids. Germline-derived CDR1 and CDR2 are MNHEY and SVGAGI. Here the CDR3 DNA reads TGTGCCAGCAGTCTTGGACTCTTCCCCGGCGAGCAGTACTTC. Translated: CASSLGLFPGEQYF.

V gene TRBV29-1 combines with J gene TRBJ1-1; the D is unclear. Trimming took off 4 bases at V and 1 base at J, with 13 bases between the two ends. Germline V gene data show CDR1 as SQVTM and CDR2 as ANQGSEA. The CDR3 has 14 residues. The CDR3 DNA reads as TGCAGCGTTGTTTCGAGGGCTGCGAACACTGAAGCTTTCTTT. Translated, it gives CSVVSRAANTEAFF.

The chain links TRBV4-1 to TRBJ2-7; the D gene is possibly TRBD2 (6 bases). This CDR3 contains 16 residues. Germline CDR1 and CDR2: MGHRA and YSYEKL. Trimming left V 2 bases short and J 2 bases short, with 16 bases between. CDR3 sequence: CASSQRRRGGPYEQYF. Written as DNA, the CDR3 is TGCGCCAGCAGCCAAAGAAGGAGGGGCGGACCCTACGAGCAGTACTTC.

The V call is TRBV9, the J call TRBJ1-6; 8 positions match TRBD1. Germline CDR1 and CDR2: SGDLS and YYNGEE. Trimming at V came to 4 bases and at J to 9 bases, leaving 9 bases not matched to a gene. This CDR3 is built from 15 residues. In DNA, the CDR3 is TGTGCCAGCAGCTCCGGACAGGGTTTGGCTTCACCCCTCCACTTT. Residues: CASSSGQGLASPLHF.

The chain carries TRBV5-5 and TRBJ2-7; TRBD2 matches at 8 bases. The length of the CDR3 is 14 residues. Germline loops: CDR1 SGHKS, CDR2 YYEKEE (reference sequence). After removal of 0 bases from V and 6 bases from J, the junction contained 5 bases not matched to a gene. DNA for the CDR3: TGTGCCAGCAGCTTGGGGAGCGGGGGCCTCGAGCAGTACTTC. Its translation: CASSLGSGGLEQYF.

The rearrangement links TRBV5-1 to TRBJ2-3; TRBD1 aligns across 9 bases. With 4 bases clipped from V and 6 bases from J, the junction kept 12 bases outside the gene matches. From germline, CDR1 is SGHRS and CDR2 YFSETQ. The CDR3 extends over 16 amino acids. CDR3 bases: TGCGCCAGCAGCGGGGACCCCGGGACAGGGAGGGATACGCAGTATTTT. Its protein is CASSGDPGTGRDTQYF.

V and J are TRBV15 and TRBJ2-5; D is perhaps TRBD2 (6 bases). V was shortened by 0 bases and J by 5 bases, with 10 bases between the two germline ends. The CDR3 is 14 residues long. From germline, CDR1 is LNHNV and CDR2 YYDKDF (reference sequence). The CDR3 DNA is TGTGCCACCAGCAGAGAGGGGGGAAGGGAGACCCAGTACTTC. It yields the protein CATSREGGRETQYF.